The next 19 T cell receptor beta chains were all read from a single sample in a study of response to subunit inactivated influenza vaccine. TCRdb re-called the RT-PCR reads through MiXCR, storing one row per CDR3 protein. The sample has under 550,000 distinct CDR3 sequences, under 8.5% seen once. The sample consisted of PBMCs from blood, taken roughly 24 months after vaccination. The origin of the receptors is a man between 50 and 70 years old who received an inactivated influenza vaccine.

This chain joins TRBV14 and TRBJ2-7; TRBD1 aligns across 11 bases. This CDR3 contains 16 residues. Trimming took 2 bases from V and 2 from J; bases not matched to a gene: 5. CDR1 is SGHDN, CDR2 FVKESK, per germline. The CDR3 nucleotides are TGTGCCAGCAGCCAACGACCGGGACAGGGGGCCTACGAGCAGTACTTC. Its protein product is CASSQRPGQGAYEQYF.

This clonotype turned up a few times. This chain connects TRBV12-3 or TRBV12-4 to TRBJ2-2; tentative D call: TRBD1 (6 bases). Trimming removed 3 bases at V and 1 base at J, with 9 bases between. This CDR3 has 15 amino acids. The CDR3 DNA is TGTGCCAGCAGTTTGAACAGGGAGAACACCGGGGAGCTGTTTTTT. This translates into CASSLNRENTGELFF.

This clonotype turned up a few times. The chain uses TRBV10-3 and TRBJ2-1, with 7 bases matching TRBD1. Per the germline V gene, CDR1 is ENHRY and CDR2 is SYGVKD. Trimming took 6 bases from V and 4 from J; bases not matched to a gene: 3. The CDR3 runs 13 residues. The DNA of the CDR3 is TGTGCCATCAGACGACAGGGTTACAATGAGCAGTTCTTC. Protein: CAIRRQGYNEQFF.

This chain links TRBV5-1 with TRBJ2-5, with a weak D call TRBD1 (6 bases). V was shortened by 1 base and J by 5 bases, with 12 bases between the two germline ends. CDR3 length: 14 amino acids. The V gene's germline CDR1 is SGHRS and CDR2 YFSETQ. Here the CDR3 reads CASSLTGKGETQYF. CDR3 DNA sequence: TGCGCCAGCAGCTTGACAGGGAAAGGTGAGACCCAGTACTTC.

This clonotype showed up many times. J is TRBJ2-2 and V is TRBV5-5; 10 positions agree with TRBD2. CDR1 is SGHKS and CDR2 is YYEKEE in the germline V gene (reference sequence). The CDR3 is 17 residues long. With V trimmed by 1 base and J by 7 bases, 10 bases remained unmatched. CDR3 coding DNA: TGTGCCAGCAGCTTGTATCGAGCGGGAGGGCTATTCGGGGAGCTGTTTTTT. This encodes CASSLYRAGGLFGELFF.

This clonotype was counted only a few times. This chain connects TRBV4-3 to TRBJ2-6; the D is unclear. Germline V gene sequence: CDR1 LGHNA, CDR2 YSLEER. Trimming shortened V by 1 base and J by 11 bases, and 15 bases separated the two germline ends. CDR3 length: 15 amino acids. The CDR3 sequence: CASSQGHWGRDVLTF. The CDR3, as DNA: TGCGCCAGCAGCCAAGGCCATTGGGGTAGAGACGTCCTGACTTTC.

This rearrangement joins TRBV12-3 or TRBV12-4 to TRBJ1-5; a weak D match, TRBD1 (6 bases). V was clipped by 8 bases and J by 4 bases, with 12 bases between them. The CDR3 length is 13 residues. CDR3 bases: TGTGCCAGCGGGGAAGGGGGAAATCAGCCCCAGCATTTT. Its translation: CASGEGGNQPQHF.

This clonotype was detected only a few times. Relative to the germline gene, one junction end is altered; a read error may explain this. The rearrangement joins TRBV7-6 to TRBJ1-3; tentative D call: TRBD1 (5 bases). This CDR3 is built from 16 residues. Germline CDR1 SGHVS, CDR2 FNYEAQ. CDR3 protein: CASTLQAVASGNTIYF. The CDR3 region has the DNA TGTGCCAGCACCTTACAGGCAGTAGCCTCTGGAAACACCATATATTTT.

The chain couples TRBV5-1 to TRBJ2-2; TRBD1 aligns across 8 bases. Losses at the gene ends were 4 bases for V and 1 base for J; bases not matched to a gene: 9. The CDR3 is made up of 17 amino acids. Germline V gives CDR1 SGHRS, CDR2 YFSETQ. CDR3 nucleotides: TGCGCCAGCAGCAGCATGCCGGGACAGGAGAACACCGGGGAGCTGTTTTTT. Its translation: CASSSMPGQENTGELFF.

CDR3 sequence: CASSLVPPGQGYEQYF. CDR3 nucleotides: TGTGCCAGCAGCTTAGTCCCGCCGGGACAGGGATACGAGCAGTACTTC. This chain links TRBV7-9 with TRBJ2-7; 9 nucleotides line up with TRBD1. Germline lookup yields CDR1 SEHNR and CDR2 FQNEAQ (reference sequence). This CDR3 has 16 amino acids. V was clipped by 1 base and J by 4 bases; unmatched bases: 8.

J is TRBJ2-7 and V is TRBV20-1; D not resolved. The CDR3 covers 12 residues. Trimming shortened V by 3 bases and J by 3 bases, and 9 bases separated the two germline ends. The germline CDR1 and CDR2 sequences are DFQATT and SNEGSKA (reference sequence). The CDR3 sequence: CSARWQVYEQYF. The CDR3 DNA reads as TGCAGTGCTAGGTGGCAGGTCTACGAGCAGTACTTC.

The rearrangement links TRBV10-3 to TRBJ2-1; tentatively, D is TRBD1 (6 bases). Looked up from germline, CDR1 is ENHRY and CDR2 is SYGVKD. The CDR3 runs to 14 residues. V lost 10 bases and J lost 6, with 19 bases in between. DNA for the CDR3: TGTGCCAGCGATAGGGACACACTGGGCAATGAGCAGTTCTTC. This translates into CASDRDTLGNEQFF.

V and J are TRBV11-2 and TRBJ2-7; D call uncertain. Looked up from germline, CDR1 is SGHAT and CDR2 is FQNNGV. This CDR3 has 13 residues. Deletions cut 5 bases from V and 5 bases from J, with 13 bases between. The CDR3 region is CASSPPEPNEQYF. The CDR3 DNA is TGTGCCAGCAGCCCCCCTGAACCGAACGAGCAGTACTTC.

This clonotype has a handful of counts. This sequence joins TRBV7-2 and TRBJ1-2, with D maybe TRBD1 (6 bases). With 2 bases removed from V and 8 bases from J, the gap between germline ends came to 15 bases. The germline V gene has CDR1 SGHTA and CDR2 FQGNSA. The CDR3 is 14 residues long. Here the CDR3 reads CASSLRGALQGYTF. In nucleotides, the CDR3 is TGTGCCAGCAGCTTACGGGGGGCACTTCAAGGCTACACCTTC.

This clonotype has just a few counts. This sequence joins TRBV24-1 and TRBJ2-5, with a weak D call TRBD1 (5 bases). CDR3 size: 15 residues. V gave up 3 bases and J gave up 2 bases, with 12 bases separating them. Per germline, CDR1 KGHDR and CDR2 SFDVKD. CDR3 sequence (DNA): TGTGCCACCAGTGATACCCACAGGAATCAAGAGACCCAGTACTTC. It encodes CATSDTHRNQETQYF.

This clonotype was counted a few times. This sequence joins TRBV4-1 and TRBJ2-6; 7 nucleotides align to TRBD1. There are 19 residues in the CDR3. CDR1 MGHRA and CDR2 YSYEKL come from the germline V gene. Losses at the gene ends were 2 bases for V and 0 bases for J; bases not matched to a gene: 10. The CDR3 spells CASSQPGQRRNSGANVLTF. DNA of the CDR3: TGCGCCAGCAGCCAACCGGGACAGCGAAGAAACTCTGGGGCCAACGTCCTGACTTTC.

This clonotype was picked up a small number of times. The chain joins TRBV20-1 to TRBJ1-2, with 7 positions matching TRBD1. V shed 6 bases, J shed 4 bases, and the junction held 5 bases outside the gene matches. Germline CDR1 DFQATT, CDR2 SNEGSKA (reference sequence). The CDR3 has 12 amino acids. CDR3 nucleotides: TGCAGTGCCCACTCAGGGGGCTATGGCTACACCTTC. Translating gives CSAHSGGYGYTF.

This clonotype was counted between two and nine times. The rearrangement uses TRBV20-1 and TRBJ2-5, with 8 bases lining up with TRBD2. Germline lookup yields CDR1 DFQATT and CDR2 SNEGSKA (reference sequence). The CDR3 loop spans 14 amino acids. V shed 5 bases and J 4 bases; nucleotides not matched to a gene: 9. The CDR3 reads CSAGGTSSRETQYF. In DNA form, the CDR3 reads TGCAGTGCTGGGGGGACTAGTAGTAGAGAGACCCAGTACTTC.

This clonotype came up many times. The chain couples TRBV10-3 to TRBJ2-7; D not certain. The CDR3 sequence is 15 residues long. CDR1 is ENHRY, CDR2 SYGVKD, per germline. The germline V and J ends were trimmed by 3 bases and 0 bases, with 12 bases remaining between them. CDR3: CAISDVQQGSYEQYF. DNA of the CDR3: TGTGCCATCAGTGACGTCCAGCAAGGCTCCTACGAGCAGTACTTC.